What follows describes a single T cell receptor beta chain. This sample stems from a study of blood T cell repertoires in COVID-19. Turning to the study itself: Sites in the United States, Italy and Spain provided acute and convalescent COVID-19 samples.

The table came from immunoSEQ multiplex PCR; TCRdb's copy has only in-frame clones and leaves some out. Here the sample spans some 180,000 clones, about 78% being singletons. The V end lost 5 bases, the J end lost 0 bases, and 17 bases lay between the germline ends. This CDR3 region has 17 residues. Per germline, CDR1 MDHEN and CDR2 SYDVKM. The source of this sequence is a woman aged 50 to 65 with active or convalescent COVID-19. The chain combines TRBV28 with TRBJ1-3; D might be TRBD1 (6 bases). The specimen was peripheral blood. CDR3 in DNA: TGTGCCAGCAGTCCGGCGGGGGGCTCCTCCTCTGGAAACACCATATATTTT. The encoded protein is CASSPAGGSSSGNTIYF. The full variable domain, rest sourced from reference TRBV28 and TRBJ1-3, is DVKVTQSSRYLVKRTGEKVFLECVQDMDHENMFWYRQDPGLGLRLIYFSYDVKMKEKGDIPEGYSVSREKKERFSLILESASTNQTSMYLCASSPAGGSSSGNTIYFGEGSWLTVV.